The 16 T cell receptor beta chains below come from one sample, sequenced in a study of blood T cells in healthy people across ages (dated by TCRdb to between 2014 and 2016). Receptors were amplified or captured by 5' RACE. The instrument given in TCRdb is Illumina HiSeq 2500. A second PCR of roughly 7 to 11 cycles was performed with a sample-barcoded 5' primer and a J-beta primer mix. The public sequencing data were trimmed at Q25 with fastp and processed into clonotypes with MiXCR by TCRdb, which kept only in-frame beta chains. Every entry covers one CDR3 protein and lists the most common genes and DNA from its rows. The sample table records roughly 800,000 distinct CDR3 sequences; about 55% of these occur just once. Roughly 40% of the sample rests with the top ten. Source material: blood. These receptors were collected from a man older than 75 in good health.

This chain links TRBV6-6 with TRBJ2-5; 14 nucleotides agree with TRBD2. Germline loops: CDR1 MNHNY, CDR2 SVGAGI (reference sequence). Trimming took 6 bases from V and 3 from J; bases not matched to a gene: 6. There are 16 residues in the CDR3. CDR3 bases: TGTGCCAGCAGGCGACCGGGACTAGCGGGAGAAGAGACCCAGTACTTC. As protein: CASRRPGLAGEETQYF.

DNA of the CDR3: TGTGCCAGCAGCCCGGGTTGCGAGCAGTTCTTC. Translating gives CASSPGCEQFF. The chain has TRBV11-2 and TRBJ2-7; no clear D. The J call could be wrong; TRBJ2-1 is a better fit for the DNA end. The CDR3 has 11 residues. The germline V gene has CDR1 SGHAT and CDR2 FQNNGV.

V gene TRBV12-3 or TRBV12-4 combines with J gene TRBJ2-7, with D possibly being TRBD1 (6 bases). The V end lost 5 bases, the J end lost 2 bases, and 16 bases lay between the germline ends. The CDR3 extends over 15 amino acids. The CDR3 DNA reads as TGTGCCAGCAGTCCAAGACAGGAGTTCACCTACGAGCAGTACTTC. Protein product: CASSPRQEFTYEQYF.

In its sample, this clonotype was seen a few times. The gene calls are TRBV6-2 or TRBV6-3 and TRBJ2-1; 12 positions match TRBD2. Germline CDR1 MNHEY, CDR2 SVGEGT. V shed 5 bases, J shed 0 bases, and the junction held 8 bases outside the gene matches. The CDR3 has 18 residues. The chain's CDR3 is CASSAGTSGSLSYNEQFF. The DNA for the CDR3 is TGTGCCAGCAGTGCCGGGACTAGCGGGTCCCTCTCCTACAATGAGCAGTTCTTC.

This clonotype was observed a handful of times. V gene TRBV7-3 combines with J gene TRBJ2-5; D is perhaps TRBD1 or TRBD2 (5 bases each). This CDR3 region has 12 residues. V shed 5 bases and J shed 13 bases, with 17 bases lying between them. In germline, CDR1 is SGHTA, CDR2 FQGTGA. CDR3 coding DNA: TGTGCCAGCAGCCCTGGGACGGAGGCGTTGTACTTC. This sequence encodes CASSPGTEALYF.

This rearrangement joins TRBV27 to TRBJ2-4; D may match TRBD1 or TRBD2 (7 bases each). The CDR3 consists of 14 residues. V shed 10 bases and J shed 8 bases, with 21 bases lying between them. Germline loops: CDR1 MNHEY, CDR2 SMNVEV (reference sequence). CDR3 coding DNA: TGTGCCACCAAGGGACAGCCACGGGGGGACATTCAGTACTTC. Translating gives CATKGQPRGDIQYF.

This clonotype has just a few counts. The chain carries TRBV10-3 and TRBJ2-7, with 7 nucleotides matching TRBD2. Unmatched junction bases numbered 6, after V lost 6 bases and J lost 4 bases. Germline V gene data show CDR1 as ENHRY and CDR2 as SYGVKD. The CDR3 loop spans 13 amino acids. CDR3 sequence (DNA): TGTGCCATCAGAGCGGGATCTAGTTACGAGCAGTACTTC. It is translated as CAIRAGSSYEQYF.

CDR3 amino acids: CSVTAGTGVYGYTF. In DNA, the CDR3 is TGCAGCGTTACCGCTGGGACAGGCGTCTATGGCTACACCTTC. The chain links TRBV29-1 to TRBJ1-2, with 8 positions matching TRBD1. Germline V CDR1 and CDR2: SQVTM, ANQGSEA. The CDR3 length is 14 residues. Trimming removed 5 bases from V and 4 bases from J; junction bases left unmatched: 9.

This clonotype has just one count. The chain employs TRBV9 and TRBJ2-1; the match to TRBD2 covers 8 bases. Judging by the DNA end, TRBJ2-7 fits better; the J call may be wrong. This CDR3 comprises 16 residues. CDR1 and CDR2 (germline): SGDLS, YYNGEE. For the CDR3, the DNA is TGTGCCAGCAGCGTAGGCGCGGGAGGCGCCTACAATGAGCAGTACTTC. Its protein is CASSVGAGGAYNEQYF.

The rearrangement links TRBV20-1 to TRBJ1-5, with D maybe TRBD1 (6 bases). The CDR3 has 13 amino acids. In germline, CDR1 is DFQATT, CDR2 SNEGSKA (reference sequence). The V end was cut by 3 bases, the J end by 5 bases, with 11 bases between. CDR3 in amino acids: CSASQGLDQPQHF. The CDR3 nucleotides read TGCAGTGCTAGTCAGGGGCTTGATCAGCCCCAGCATTTT.

The chain employs TRBV12-3 or TRBV12-4 and TRBJ2-7; TRBD2 aligns across 7 bases. The V segment lost 4 bases and the J segment 2 bases; nucleotides outside the gene matches: 11. This CDR3 spans 16 amino acids. The CDR3 DNA sequence: TGTGCCAGCAGTTCCGTTGCTAGCGGTTCCGCCTACGAGCAGTACTTC. It translates to CASSSVASGSAYEQYF.

The chain uses TRBV20-1 and TRBJ1-1; unclear D gene. CDR1 and CDR2 (germline): DFQATT, SNEGSKA (reference sequence). V was trimmed by 1 base and J by 11 bases, leaving 11 bases between them. The CDR3 has 11 amino acids. The CDR3 bases are TGCAGTGCTAGAGTAGGCAATCGGGCTTTCTTT. It translates to CSARVGNRAFF.

In this sample, this clonotype turned up once. This may stem from a read error, because a much larger clone lies one nucleotide away. J is TRBJ2-3 and V is TRBV3-1, with 7 bases aligning to TRBD2. The CDR3 consists of 17 residues. Germline V gene lookup returns CDR1 LGHDT and CDR2 YNNKEL (reference sequence). The CDR3 bases are TGTGTCAGCAGCCAATGGAAAGGAGCGGGAACCACAGATACGCAGTATTTT. Residues: CVSSQWKGAGTTDTQYF.

This clonotype showed up just a few times. The CDR3 bases are TGTGCCAGCAGTTACCGCGGGACTAGCCTAACCAATGAGCAGTTCTTC. It encodes CASSYRGTSLTNEQFF. The chain combines TRBV6-2 or TRBV6-3 with TRBJ2-1, with 9 bases lining up with TRBD2. CDR1 and CDR2 from the germline V gene are MNHEY and SVGEGT. There are 16 residues in the CDR3. The junction had 8 bases not matched to a gene; V was cut back by 2 bases and J by 6 bases.

The chain carries TRBV6-6 and TRBJ2-7; D unclear. Germline V gene data show CDR1 as MNHNY and CDR2 as SVGAGI (reference sequence). V was pared by 2 bases and J by 4 bases, with 6 bases between. The CDR3 is 12 residues long. The CDR3 coding sequence is TGTGCCAGCAGTTACGCCAATTACGAGCAGTACTTC. Translated: CASSYANYEQYF.

This chain links TRBV7-9 with TRBJ1-2; 7 nucleotides align to TRBD1. Trimming took 0 bases from V and 6 from J; bases not matched to a gene: 7. The CDR3 consists of 15 residues. Germline V lookup: CDR1 SEHNR, CDR2 FQNEAQ (reference sequence). CDR3 sequence reads: CASSLAWTGTDGYTF. The CDR3 nucleotides read TGTGCCAGCAGCTTAGCCTGGACAGGCACCGATGGCTACACCTTC.